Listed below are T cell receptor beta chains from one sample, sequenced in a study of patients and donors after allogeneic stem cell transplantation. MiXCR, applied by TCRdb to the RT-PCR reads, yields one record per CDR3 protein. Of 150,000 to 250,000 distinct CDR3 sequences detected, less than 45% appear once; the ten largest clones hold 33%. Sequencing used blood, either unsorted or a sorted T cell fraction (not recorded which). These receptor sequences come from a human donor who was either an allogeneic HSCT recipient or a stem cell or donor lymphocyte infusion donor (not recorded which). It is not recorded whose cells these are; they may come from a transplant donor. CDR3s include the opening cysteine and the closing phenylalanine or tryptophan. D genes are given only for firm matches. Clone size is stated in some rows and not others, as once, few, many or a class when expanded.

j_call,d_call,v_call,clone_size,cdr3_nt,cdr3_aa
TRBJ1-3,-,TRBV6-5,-,TGTGCCAGCCGGGGGGACACCATATATTTT,CASRGDTIYF
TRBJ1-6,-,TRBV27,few,TGTGCCAGCAGCCCAGGGTATAATTCACCCCTCCACTTT,CASSPGYNSPLHF
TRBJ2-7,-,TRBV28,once,TGTGCCAGCAGTTCTCGCCGGGTCTACGAGCAGTACTTC,CASSSRRVYEQYF
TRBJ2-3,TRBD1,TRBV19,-,TGTGCCAACCGAGAGAGGGACAGGGGAAGTCCAGATACGCAGTATTTT,CANRERDRGSPDTQYF
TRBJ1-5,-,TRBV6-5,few,TGTGCCAGCAGTCCCTCTTACGGGGACGGGAGACAGCCCCAGCATTTT,CASSPSYGDGRQPQHF
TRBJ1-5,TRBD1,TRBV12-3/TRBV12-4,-,TGTGCCAGCAGCCCCGGACAGGACCCAAATCAGCCCCAGCATTTT,CASSPGQDPNQPQHF
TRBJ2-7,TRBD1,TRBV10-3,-,TGTGCCATCAGTGGGACAGGCTACGAGCAGTACTTC,CAISGTGYEQYF
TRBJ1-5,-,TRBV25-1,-,TGTGCCAGCAGTGACGAAGGACAGCCCCAGCATTTT,CASSDEGQPQHF
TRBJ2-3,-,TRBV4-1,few,TGCGCCAGCATGTATTCAGATACGCAGTATTTT,CASMYSDTQYF
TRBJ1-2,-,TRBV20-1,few,TGCAGTGCCTCGAGAGACTATGGCTACACCTTC,CSASRDYGYTF
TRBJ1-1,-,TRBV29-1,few,TGCAGCTACAGGAACACTGAAGCTTTCTTT,CSYRNTEAFF
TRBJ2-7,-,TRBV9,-,TGTGCCAGCAGCCCCACTAGGGGCTCCTCCTACGAGCAGTACTTC,CASSPTRGSSYEQYF
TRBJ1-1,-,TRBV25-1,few,TGTGCCAGCAGCACAGACCGGGGATATAACACTGAAGCTTTCTTT,CASSTDRGYNTEAFF
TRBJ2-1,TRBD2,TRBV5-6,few,TGTGCCAGCAGCTCCGCGGGAGACGAGCAGTTCTTC,CASSSAGDEQFF
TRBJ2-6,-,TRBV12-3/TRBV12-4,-,TGTGCCAGCAGTTTTATCGGTTCTGGGGCCAACGTCCTGACTTTC,CASSFIGSGANVLTF
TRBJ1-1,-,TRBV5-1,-,TGCGCCAGCAGCTTGGAATTGGTGCGGGGGCTGAACACTGAAGCTTTCTTT,CASSLELVRGLNTEAFF
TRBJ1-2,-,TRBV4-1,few,TGCGCCAGCAGCCAGGCCTATGGCTACACCTTC,CASSQAYGYTF
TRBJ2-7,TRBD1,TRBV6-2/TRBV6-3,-,TGTGCCAGCAGTTTCGGACAGGACGCAACCTACGAGCAGTACTTC,CASSFGQDATYEQYF
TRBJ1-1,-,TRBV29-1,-,TGCAGCGTCACGCCCCCAGAAGGAGGCACTGAAGCTTTCTTT,CSVTPPEGGTEAFF
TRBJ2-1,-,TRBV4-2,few,TGTGCCAGCAGCCAAAGACCTAGCTACAATGAGCAGTTCTTC,CASSQRPSYNEQFF
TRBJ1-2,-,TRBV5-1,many,TGCGCCAGCAGCTTGGCAGGCCATGGCTACACCTTC,CASSLAGHGYTF
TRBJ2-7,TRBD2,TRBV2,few,TGTGCCAGCAGTGAAGTTCTCCTAGCGGGGACCTACGAGCAGTACTTC,CASSEVLLAGTYEQYF
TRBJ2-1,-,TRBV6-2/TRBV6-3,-,TGTGCCAGCAGTTCCGGACCATTTCATTCGATTATCAATGAGCAGTTCTTC,CASSSGPFHSIINEQFF
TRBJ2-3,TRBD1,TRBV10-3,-,TGTGCCATCGGCCAGGGGGCAACAGATACGCAGTATTTT,CAIGQGATDTQYF
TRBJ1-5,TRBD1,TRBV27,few,TGTGCCAGCAGTTCCTACACAGGGGGGGTGGGTCAGCCCCAGCATTTT,CASSSYTGGVGQPQHF
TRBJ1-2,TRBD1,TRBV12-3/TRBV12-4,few,TGTGCCAGCACCGGGACAGTCTATGGCTACACCTTC,CASTGTVYGYTF
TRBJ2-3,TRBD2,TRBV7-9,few,TGTGCCAGCAGCTTACAAACTAGCGGTTCCTTAGGCACAGATACGCAGTATTTT,CASSLQTSGSLGTDTQYF
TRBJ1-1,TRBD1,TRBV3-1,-,TGTGCCAGCAGCCTTGGGGCGGACAGGGAAGGCACTGAAGCTTTCTTT,CASSLGADREGTEAFF
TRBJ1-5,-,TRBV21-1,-,TGTGCCAGCAGGACAAACTACAGGGTACTGAGCAATCAGCCCCAGCATTTT,CASRTNYRVLSNQPQHF
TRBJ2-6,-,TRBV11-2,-,TGTGCCAGCAGCTCCTATTTGGACAGACTCTCTGGGGCCAACGTCCTGACTTTC,CASSSYLDRLSGANVLTF
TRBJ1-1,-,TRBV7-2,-,TGTGCCAGCAGCTTAGCGGGGATGACTGAAGCTTTCTTT,CASSLAGMTEAFF
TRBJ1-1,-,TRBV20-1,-,TGCAGTGCTAGTTCGCACTTGAACACTGAAGCTTTCTTT,CSASSHLNTEAFF
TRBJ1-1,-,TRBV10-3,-,TGTGCCATCAGTGGGTCGGGAGGTGGTGGAAACACTGAAGCTTTCTTT,CAISGSGGGGNTEAFF
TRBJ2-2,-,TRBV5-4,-,TGTGCCAGCAGCCTCGGACCAGCAGGAAACACCGGGGAGCTGTTTTTT,CASSLGPAGNTGELFF
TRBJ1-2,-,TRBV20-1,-,TGCAGTGCTAGCCGGTTTATCACCTTC,CSASRFITF
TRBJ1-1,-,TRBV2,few,TGTGCCAGCCAGGGAGAGATGAACACTGAAGCTTTCTTT,CASQGEMNTEAFF
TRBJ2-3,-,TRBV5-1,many,TGCGCCAGCAGCTCTGCGGGGCACACCACAGATACGCAGTATTTT,CASSSAGHTTDTQYF
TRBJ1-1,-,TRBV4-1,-,TGCGCCAGCAGCCAAGCGGGGGAAGACGTGTCAGGCGTAGGCACTTTT,CASSQAGEDVSGVGTF
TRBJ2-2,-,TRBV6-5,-,TGTGCCAGCAGTTACGACGTGGGGATCGGGGAGCTGTTTTTT,CASSYDVGIGELFF
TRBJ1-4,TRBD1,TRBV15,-,TGTGCCACCAGCAGAGATCCCGGACAGGGTGCAACTAATGAAAAACTGTTTTTT,CATSRDPGQGATNEKLFF
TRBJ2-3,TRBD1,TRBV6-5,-,TGTGCCAGCAGTCTGCAGGGGGCAGGAACAGATACGCAGTATTTT,CASSLQGAGTDTQYF
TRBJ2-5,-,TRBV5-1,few,TGCGCCAGCAGCTTGGAAGGGTACCAAGAGACCCAGTACTTC,CASSLEGYQETQYF
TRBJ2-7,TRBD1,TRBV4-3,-,TGCGCCAGCAGCCTCGGACAGGGGACCTACGAGCAGTACTTC,CASSLGQGTYEQYF
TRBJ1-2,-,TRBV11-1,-,TGTGCCAGCAGTTCCGGACAGCCCACCTTC,CASSSGQPTF
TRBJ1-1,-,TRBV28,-,TGTGCCAGCAGTCAAGAGAACACTGAAGCTTTCTTT,CASSQENTEAFF